The 26 T cell receptor beta chains reported below all come from one sample, sequenced in a study of post-analysis software for immune sequencing data (dated by TCRdb to about 2015). What the work shows at the level of the full study, not this receptor alone: Patients showed significantly higher frequencies than controls for about five TRBV segments, among them TRBV5-6, TRBV5-1 and TRBV20-1.

The library was made by PCR. Instrument on record: Illumina HiSeq 2500. To reduce PCR and sequencing biases, unique molecular identifiers were built into the TCR beta cDNA libraries. TCRdb trimmed the raw reads at Q25, called clones with MiXCR and kept productive beta chains. When rows share a CDR3 protein, they turn into one entry using the most common DNA and genes. The sample yields around 260,000 distinct CDR3 sequences; about 38% were counted once. The top ten hold 4% to 6% of the sample. No antigens are known for them. What was sequenced was blood. The receptors stem from a girl aged 5-17 years with multiple sclerosis.

Regarding this clonotype: This may be a read error, as it is one base from a much larger clone. This sequence joins TRBV28 and TRBJ1-2; no reliable D call. Between the trimmed V and J ends, which lost 6 bases and 2 bases, there was a span of 10 bases. The CDR3 loop spans 13 amino acids. Germline V lookup: CDR1 MDHEN, CDR2 SYDVKM. CDR3 sequence: CASSRTRNYGYTF. As DNA, the CDR3 is TGTGCCAGCAGCCGAACACGAAACTATGGCTACACCTTC.

The J gene is TRBJ2-1, the V gene TRBV20-1; 7 nucleotides agree with TRBD2. CDR1 is DFQATT, CDR2 SNEGSKA, per germline (reference sequence). This CDR3 region has 15 residues. V was pared by 1 base and J by 4 bases, with 7 bases of the junction left unmatched. DNA for the CDR3: TGCAGTGCTAGAGGGCGAACGGGAGGATACAATGAGCAGTTCTTC. This gives the protein CSARGRTGGYNEQFF.

The chain is built from TRBV25-1 and TRBJ1-3; D is undetermined. The germline gives CDR1 MGHDK, CDR2 SYGVNS. The CDR3 has 18 residues. Trimming shortened V by 2 bases and J by 0 bases, and 17 bases separated the two germline ends. The CDR3 region is CASSEPTRASRSGNTIYF. The CDR3 coding sequence is TGTGCCAGCAGTGAACCGACGAGGGCAAGTCGCTCTGGAAACACCATATATTTT.

Only a few counts were recorded for this clonotype. This rearrangement joins TRBV5-1 to TRBJ1-1; no definite D call. This CDR3 is built from 16 residues. V was clipped by 4 bases and J by 0 bases, with 16 bases between them. Germline values: CDR1 SGHRS, CDR2 YFSETQ. The DNA of the CDR3 is TGCGCCAGCAGCCCGAGTCCTGGACTCATGAACACTGAAGCTTTCTTT. This sequence encodes CASSPSPGLMNTEAFF.

This clonotype was seen many times. V usage is TRBV5-1 and J usage is TRBJ2-1, with 11 bases matching TRBD2. From germline, CDR1 is SGHRS and CDR2 YFSETQ. The CDR3 extends over 14 amino acids. The V segment lost 4 bases and the J segment 5 bases; nucleotides outside the gene matches: 2. CDR3 sequence (DNA): TGCGCCAGCAGCCCGGGACTAGCGGACAATGAGCAGTTCTTC. Its translation is CASSPGLADNEQFF.

This clonotype was counted at least ten times. V is TRBV5-1 and J is TRBJ1-6; tentatively, D is TRBD1 (5 bases). V was trimmed by 0 bases and J by 9 bases, leaving 7 bases between them. The CDR3 extends over 13 amino acids. The germline CDR1 and CDR2 sequences are SGHRS and YFSETQ. Here the CDR3 DNA reads TGCGCCAGCAGCTTGGAAGGGGCTTCACCCCTCCACTTT. Protein sequence: CASSLEGASPLHF.

V and J are TRBV7-2 and TRBJ2-5; 11 bases are a match to TRBD2. J was trimmed by 4 bases and V by 3 bases; bases with no gene match: 10. The CDR3 is made up of 17 amino acids. CDR1 and CDR2 from the germline V gene are SGHTA and FQGNSA. In nucleotides, the CDR3 is TGTGCCAGCAGCTTGAGTAGCGGGGGGGCTCGGCGAGAGACCCAGTACTTC. It specifies CASSLSSGGARRETQYF.

This chain connects TRBV15 to TRBJ1-4; tentative D call: TRBD1 (6 bases). V was shortened by 8 bases and J by 8 bases, with 15 bases between the two germline ends. CDR3 size: 13 residues. Germline V gene data show CDR1 as LNHNV and CDR2 as YYDKDF (reference sequence). The CDR3 loop is CATGRGKGEKLFF. The CDR3 bases are TGTGCCACCGGGAGGGGGAAAGGCGAAAAACTGTTTTTT.

This chain joins TRBV2 and TRBJ1-5; 7 bases line up with TRBD1. The CDR3 runs to 15 residues. CDR1 and CDR2 from the germline V gene are SNHLY and FYNNEI. Trimming at V came to 6 bases and at J to 4 bases, leaving 9 bases not matched to a gene. The CDR3 loop reads CASSELTGRNQPQHF. The DNA of the CDR3 is TGTGCCAGCAGCGAACTGACAGGGAGGAATCAGCCCCAGCATTTT.

Concerning this clonotype: This sequence may be a read error, since a much larger clone differs from it by one base. The chain links TRBV28 to TRBJ2-1, with D maybe TRBD2 (6 bases). The germline gives CDR1 MDHEN, CDR2 SYDVKM. Trimming left V 6 bases short and J 7 bases short, with 16 bases between. The length of the CDR3 is 14 residues. The CDR3, as DNA: TGTGCCAGCAGGTTAGCGTTTGGGGGGAATGAGCAGTTCTTC. Its protein product is CASRLAFGGNEQFF.

In its sample, this clonotype was seen many times. The CDR3: CASSPWGTSDNEQFF. In nucleotides, the CDR3 is TGTGCCAGCAGCCCGTGGGGGACTTCGGACAATGAGCAGTTCTTC. V is TRBV5-6 and J is TRBJ2-1; D is perhaps TRBD2 (6 bases). V lost 4 bases and J 5 bases, leaving 16 bases between the germline ends. CDR3 length equals 15 residues. From germline, CDR1 is SGHDT and CDR2 YYEEEE.

This clonotype showed up just once. V is TRBV6-1 and J is TRBJ2-1; 9 nucleotides match TRBD1. This CDR3 is 15 amino acids long. CDR1 and CDR2 (germline): MNHNS, SASEGT. J lost 7 bases, V lost 5 bases, and 9 bases had no gene match. The CDR3 DNA follows: TGTGCCAGCAGTTTTCTGCGACAGGGGGGGAATGAGCAGTTCTTC. Protein sequence: CASSFLRQGGNEQFF.

The chain carries TRBV12-3 or TRBV12-4 and TRBJ1-4, with D uncertain. With 8 bases removed from V and 3 bases from J, the gap between germline ends came to 13 bases. The CDR3 extends over 14 amino acids. The CDR3: CASPRSGANEKLFF. CDR3 DNA: TGTGCCAGCCCCCGGAGTGGAGCTAATGAAAAACTGTTTTTT.

This clonotype was seen at least ten times. The chain combines TRBV6-4 with TRBJ2-3, with D maybe TRBD1 (5 bases). CDR3 length: 14 residues. The V and J ends lost 0 bases and 1 base respectively, with 5 bases between them. The germline V gene encodes CDR1 MRHNA and CDR2 SNTAGT. This CDR3 reads CASSDSGGTDTQYF. In DNA form, the CDR3 reads TGTGCCAGCAGTGACTCAGGGGGCACAGATACGCAGTATTTT.

The chain links TRBV7-3 to TRBJ2-2; a weak D match, TRBD1 (6 bases). CDR1 is SGHTA, CDR2 FQGTGA, per germline. This CDR3 is built from 15 residues. Trimming took off 5 bases at V and 4 bases at J, with 14 bases between the two ends. The CDR3 DNA is TGTGCCAGCAGCCCGGCAGGGGCGGGCACCGGGGAGCTGTTTTTT. Protein product: CASSPAGAGTGELFF.

The chain has TRBV7-9 and TRBJ2-7; 9 bases match TRBD1. Germline V gene lookup returns CDR1 SEHNR and CDR2 FQNEAQ (reference sequence). V lost 6 bases to trimming and J lost 4 bases; unmatched junction nucleotides: 7. CDR3 length: 14 residues. In nucleotides, the CDR3 is TGTGCCAGCAGTCCCGGGACAGGGTGGTACGAGCAGTACTTC. Translated, it gives CASSPGTGWYEQYF.

Worth noting for this clonotype: This clone may be a read error of a much larger clone one base away. The chain combines TRBV20-1 with TRBJ2-1; D is uncertain. The CDR3 length is 14 residues. V lost 7 bases and J 1 base, leaving 14 bases between the germline ends. CDR1 DFQATT and CDR2 SNEGSKA come from the germline V gene (reference sequence). CDR3 amino acids: CSGVLPGSYNEQFF. CDR3 DNA sequence: TGCAGTGGCGTTTTGCCAGGTTCCTACAATGAGCAGTTCTTC.

This clonotype was counted at least ten times. The rearrangement uses TRBV29-1 and TRBJ1-2; 9 bases match TRBD1. The germline V gene encodes CDR1 SQVTM and CDR2 ANQGSEA. The V gene end was trimmed by 4 bases and the J gene end by 6 bases; junction bases not matched to a gene: 3. The length of the CDR3 is 12 residues. CDR3 protein: CSVGDREDGYTF. The CDR3 DNA follows: TGCAGCGTTGGGGACAGGGAAGATGGCTACACCTTC.

This clonotype occurred many times. This chain connects TRBV5-1 to TRBJ2-3, with D unresolved. The CDR3 runs to 15 residues. V lost 1 base to trimming and J lost 0 bases, with 9 bases between them. Germline V lookup: CDR1 SGHRS, CDR2 YFSETQ. CDR3 DNA: TGCGCCAGCAGCTTGCGGGCAACTAGCACAGATACGCAGTATTTT. Its protein is CASSLRATSTDTQYF.

Concerning this clonotype: A clone one base away is much larger, so this may be a read error. The V call is TRBV6-4, the J call TRBJ2-1; possible D gene TRBD2, 5 bases. The J call is doubtful: the DNA matches TRBJ2-7 better. The germline V gene has CDR1 MRHNA and CDR2 SNTAGT. The CDR3 runs to 15 residues. The CDR3 is CASGADPSSYNEQYF. The CDR3 DNA follows: TGTGCCAGCGGAGCGGACCCGAGCTCCTACAATGAGCAGTACTTC.

This clonotype was detected only a few times. V is TRBV7-2 and J is TRBJ2-7; D is unclear. Trimming left V 10 bases short and J 7 bases short, with 23 bases between. Germline CDR1 SGHTA, CDR2 FQGNSA. CDR3 length: 14 amino acids. The CDR3 DNA reads TGTGCCACCAAAGAGGCTCCCTCCTACAATGAGCAGTACTTC. This gives the protein CATKEAPSYNEQYF.

The table lists this clonotype with many counts. This chain uses TRBV7-3 with TRBJ2-4; D is unresolved. V was clipped by 11 bases and J by 1 base, with 18 bases between them. The CDR3 loop spans 15 amino acids. Germline loops: CDR1 SGHTA, CDR2 FQGTGA. The CDR3 protein is CASATYSSAKNIQYF. DNA of the CDR3: TGTGCCTCCGCCACCTATTCTTCCGCCAAAAACATTCAGTACTTC.

On this clonotype: It may be a read error: a sequence one base away is much more abundant. V usage is TRBV3-1 and J usage is TRBJ2-7; 8 bases line up with TRBD2. Germline V lookup: CDR1 LGHDT, CDR2 YNNKEL (reference sequence). The CDR3 totals 15 residues. With 2 bases clipped from V and 10 bases from J, the junction kept 13 bases outside the gene matches. CDR3 bases: TGTGCCAGCAGCCAAAACAGGGCGGGGGGCCTTCTCCAGTACTTC. It encodes CASSQNRAGGLLQYF.

In regard to this clonotype: One junction end disagrees with the germline gene, perhaps due to a read error. V usage is TRBV6-1 and J usage is TRBJ2-2, with 8 bases aligning to TRBD2. Per germline, CDR1 MNHNS and CDR2 SASEGT. The CDR3 has 16 residues. The chain's CDR3 is CASGEELAGYTGELFF. CDR3 sequence (DNA): TGTGCCAGCGGTGAAGAGTTAGCGGGATATACCGGGGAGCTGTTTTTT.

Concerning this clonotype: This may arise from a read error, as a much more abundant clone is one base away. The genes are TRBV25-1 and TRBJ2-1; TRBD2 aligns across 8 bases. V lost 1 base to trimming and J lost 7 bases; unmatched junction nucleotides: 6. This CDR3 has 15 residues. Germline V gene sequence: CDR1 MGHDK, CDR2 SYGVNS. The CDR3 nucleotides read TGTGCCAGCAGTGAATCGGGACTAGTATTGAATGAGCAGTTCTTC. It translates to CASSESGLVLNEQFF.

At least ten counts were recorded for this clonotype. The V and J genes are TRBV20-1 and TRBJ2-7; D is possibly TRBD2 (5 bases). CDR3 size: 13 residues. V lost 3 bases and J lost 2, with 11 bases in between. Germline assignment: CDR1 DFQATT and CDR2 SNEGSKA (reference sequence). The CDR3 sequence: CSASSRGTYEQYF. The CDR3 DNA sequence: TGCAGTGCTAGTTCCCGGGGAACCTACGAGCAGTACTTC.